The 7 T cell receptor beta chains below all came from one sample that was sequenced in a study of T cells expressing NK-cell markers. TCRdb reworked the 5' RACE reads into one entry per CDR3 protein, no DNA. This table lists some 390,000 distinct CDR3 sequences. Material: blood T cells: a sorted CD56 or NKG2C T cell subset, CD4+ or CD8+ T cells, or bulk PBMC T cells (not recorded which). These receptors all stem from a woman aged 50 to 65 in good health.

The V call is TRBV12-5, the J call TRBJ1-4; TCRdb names TRBD1, which stays unverified in the absence of DNA. Germline lookup yields CDR1 LGHNT and CDR2 FRNRAP. This CDR3 has 14 amino acids. The CDR3 is CASGLVEGSEKLFF. The variable domain in full, completed from reference TRBV12-5 and TRBJ1-4, reads DARVTQTPRHKVTEMGQEVTMRCQPILGHNTVFWYRQTMMQGLELLAYFRNRAPLDDSGMPKDRFSAEMPDATLATLKIQPSEPRDSAVYFCASGLVEGSEKLFFGSGTQLSVL.

The CDR3 protein is CSARADQETQYF. The V call is TRBV20-1, the J call TRBJ2-5. The CDR3 sequence is 12 residues long. Germline CDR1 is DFQATT and CDR2 is SNEGSKA (reference sequence).

J is TRBJ2-2 and V is TRBV11-1; no DNA is available, so the TRBD1 call from TCRdb remains unchecked. Germline V CDR1 and CDR2: SGHAT, FQDESV (reference sequence). The CDR3 has 15 amino acids. The CDR3 reads CASSPKTERTGELFF.

The V call is TRBV3-1, the J call TRBJ2-1; TCRdb picks TRBD1, but there is no DNA to check that call. Looked up from germline, CDR1 is LGHDT and CDR2 is YNNKEL (reference sequence). CDR3 size: 16 residues. The CDR3 spells CASSLAGKSVYNEQFF.

The genes are TRBV3-1 and TRBJ2-3. Germline CDR1 LGHDT, CDR2 YNNKEL (reference sequence). The CDR3 covers 14 residues. The CDR3 sequence is CASSQDRGTQKQYF.

The V and J genes are TRBV19 and TRBJ1-1. This CDR3 has 17 residues. Germline values: CDR1 LNHDA, CDR2 SQIVND (reference sequence). The CDR3 is CASSMWRSGSKNTEAFF.

This chain links TRBV28 with TRBJ2-2; TCRdb's D gene call, TRBD2, goes unchecked for lack of DNA. The CDR3 sequence is 16 residues long. Germline-derived CDR1 and CDR2 are MDHEN and SYDVKM. This CDR3 reads CASRRAGSLSTGELFF.